The present T cell receptor beta chain was sequenced within a study of T cells after yellow fever vaccination. Study as a whole: SMART-Seq v4 Ultra Low Input handled preparation of low-cell-number fractions. General study points: Bulk-population clonotypes that are abundant could appear as contaminants in FACS-sorted repertoires.

TCRdb re-analysed the 5' RACE reads in MiXCR, keeping a single row per CDR3 protein. The sample has 300,000 to 400,000 distinct CDR3 sequences, approximately 9% seen once. Regarding this clonotype: Antigen specificity is unknown.

V lost 2 bases to trimming and J lost 4 bases, with 6 bases between them. This CDR3 is built from 12 residues. Germline-derived CDR1 and CDR2 are SGHRS and YFSETQ. The input for sequencing was PBMCs, taken on the day of the first yellow fever vaccination. The V and J genes are TRBV5-1 and TRBJ2-5; D call uncertain. This clonotype was sampled from a man aged 18 to 29 who received the YFV17D yellow fever vaccine. CDR3 sequence reads: CASSFLLETQYF. As DNA, the CDR3 is TGCGCCAGCAGCTTCCTTCTAGAGACCCAGTACTTC.